The 8 T cell receptor beta chains given below trace back to one sample, sequenced in a study of response to subunit inactivated influenza vaccine. TCRdb re-analysed the RT-PCR reads in MiXCR, keeping a single row per CDR3 protein. The sample contains around 570,000 distinct CDR3 sequences, approximately 11% of which appear only once. The sample was also linked to a second study, of T cells expressing NK-cell markers. That paper states: UMIs were included in TCR beta cDNA generated by 5'RACE template switching.

The specimen was PBMCs from blood, collected on the day of vaccination. These receptors came from a man over 45 who received an inactivated influenza vaccine.

The sample holds a few counts of this clonotype. V and J are TRBV24-1 and TRBJ2-1; D may be TRBD2 (7 bases). The CDR3 has 14 amino acids. V lost 1 base and J lost 11, with 14 bases in between. Germline CDR1 KGHDR, CDR2 SFDVKD. DNA of the CDR3: TGTGCCACCAGTGATTTCTCCGGGGGGCGTAAGCAGTTCTTC. Protein sequence: CATSDFSGGRKQFF.

This clonotype was seen ten or more times. The J gene is TRBJ2-7, the V gene TRBV15, with D possibly matching TRBD1 (5 bases). Per germline, CDR1 LNHNV and CDR2 YYDKDF (reference sequence). There are 16 residues in the CDR3. Trimming left V 0 bases short and J 3 bases short, with 15 bases between. The CDR3 sequence: CATSRDGPRGIYEQYF. The CDR3 DNA follows: TGTGCCACCAGCAGAGATGGGCCAAGGGGAATCTACGAGCAGTACTTC. Drawing the rest from reference TRBV15 and TRBJ2-7, the complete variable domain is DAMVIQNPRYQVTQFGKPVTLSCSQTLNHNVMYWYQQKSSQAPKLLFHYYDKDFNNEADTPDNFQSRRPNTSFCFLDIRSPGLGDTAMYLCATSRDGPRGIYEQYFGPGTRLTVT.

The sample holds a few counts of this clonotype. The chain carries TRBV5-1 and TRBJ2-7; 7 bases align to TRBD1. The CDR3 runs to 15 residues. The germline CDR1 and CDR2 sequences are SGHRS and YFSETQ. V dropped 1 base and J dropped 2; count of bases not matched to a gene: 6. CDR3 sequence (DNA): TGCGCCAGCAGCTTGCTGTCCGGGACAGCCTACGAGCAGTACTTC. It encodes CASSLLSGTAYEQYF.

The chain couples TRBV11-2 to TRBJ2-7, with D uncertain. The CDR3 covers 15 residues. Trimming shortened V by 3 bases and J by 3 bases, and 15 bases separated the two germline ends. CDR1 SGHAT and CDR2 FQNNGV come from the germline V gene. CDR3 DNA sequence: TGTGCCAGCAGCTTTAGGCAAGCTCCCTTCTACGAGCAGTACTTC. This codes for CASSFRQAPFYEQYF.

The chain couples TRBV20-1 to TRBJ2-1; D might be TRBD2 (6 bases). V gave up 6 bases and J gave up 5 bases, with 17 bases separating them. Per the germline V gene, CDR1 is DFQATT and CDR2 is SNEGSKA (reference sequence). The CDR3 is made up of 14 amino acids. CDR3 residues: CSATRGTSNNEQFF. CDR3 in DNA: TGCAGTGCAACGCGGGGTACCTCTAACAATGAGCAGTTCTTC.

This chain joins TRBV5-1 and TRBJ2-5; the D is unclear. Germline V CDR1 and CDR2: SGHRS, YFSETQ. V was pared by 4 bases and J by 2 bases, with 6 bases between. The CDR3 length is 12 residues. The CDR3 reads CASSAGQETQYF. The CDR3 region has the DNA TGCGCCAGCAGCGCCGGACAAGAGACCCAGTACTTC.

This clonotype was seen only a few times. The chain joins TRBV28 to TRBJ2-5; 7 bases fit TRBD1. The CDR3 loop spans 16 amino acids. Germline-derived CDR1 and CDR2 are MDHEN and SYDVKM. The junction had 7 bases not matched to a gene; V was cut back by 2 bases and J by 1 base. The CDR3 here is CASSLGPGQPQETQYF. CDR3 coding DNA: TGTGCCAGCAGTTTAGGTCCGGGACAGCCCCAAGAGACCCAGTACTTC. The full variable domain, with the rest looked up from reference TRBV28 and TRBJ2-5, is DVKVTQSSRYLVKRTGEKVFLECVQDMDHENMFWYRQDPGLGLRLIYFSYDVKMKEKGDIPEGYSVSREKKERFSLILESASTNQTSMYLCASSLGPGQPQETQYFGPGTRLLVL.

This clonotype was observed a handful of times. The chain is built from TRBV3-1 and TRBJ1-1, with a possible D match to TRBD1 (6 bases). The CDR3 is 14 amino acids. With 2 bases removed from V and 1 base from J, the gap between germline ends came to 8 bases. CDR1 is LGHDT and CDR2 is YNNKEL in the germline V gene (reference sequence). CDR3 sequence reads: CASSQQGRNTEAFF. The DNA for the CDR3 is TGTGCCAGCAGCCAACAGGGGCGGAACACTGAAGCTTTCTTT.